The 3 T cell receptor beta chains in this list originate from one sample, sequenced in a study of T cell changes during pregnancy in multiple sclerosis. Repertoires were generated with immunoSEQ multiplex PCR, while TCRdb's copy carries only in-frame clones and drops some. The sample yields approximately 60,000 clones, about 92% seen once. Sequencing used peripheral blood, obtained in the first trimester of pregnancy. These receptors all come from a female donor with multiple sclerosis, enrolled in a pregnancy study.

The chain carries TRBV9 and TRBJ2-3, with D possibly being TRBD1 (5 bases). Germline loops: CDR1 SGDLS, CDR2 YYNGEE. The CDR3 has 15 residues. V gave up 3 bases and J gave up 0 bases, with 11 bases separating them. The CDR3 region has the DNA TGTGCCAGCAGCGAGGGGATCCATAGCACAGATACGCAGTATTTT. Translating it yields CASSEGIHSTDTQYF.

This rearrangement joins TRBV18 to TRBJ2-7, with TRBD1 matching 7 bases. CDR3 length: 14 amino acids. Trimming cost V 4 bases and J 3 bases; bases outside gene matches: 6. Germline V gene sequence: CDR1 KGHSH, CDR2 LQKENI. CDR3: CASSHDRVNYEQYF. The CDR3 DNA follows: TGTGCCAGCTCACATGACAGGGTGAACTACGAGCAGTACTTC.

This chain connects TRBV9 to TRBJ2-3, with 8 positions matching TRBD1. The V segment lost 3 bases and the J segment 4 bases; nucleotides outside the gene matches: 4. The CDR3 runs to 14 residues. Germline V CDR1 and CDR2: SGDLS, YYNGEE. The CDR3 nucleotides are TGTGCCAGCAGCGCGGACAGGGCATCAGATACGCAGTATTTT. This sequence encodes CASSADRASDTQYF.